This T cell receptor (beta chain) was found in a study of blood T cell repertoires in COVID-19. This study enrolled people aged about 18 to 90 from about 24 US geographic areas. Cohorts were determined from participant-reported clinical history. Method: immunoSEQ multiplex PCR; TCRdb's copy keeps in-frame clones and lacks some. The sample holds about 170,000 clones, 70% to 90% seen once. The CDR3 is 14 residues long. V lost 5 bases and J 0 bases, leaving 10 bases between the germline ends. Germline V gene data show CDR1 as SGHTA and CDR2 as FQGNSA. Sequencing was performed on PBMCs or T cells enriched from blood (not recorded which). This chain joins TRBV7-2 and TRBJ1-1; D remains unclear. The receptor's source is a woman under 30 who had recovered from COVID-19. This chain's CDR3 is CASSPSGLNTEAFF. The CDR3 region has the DNA TGTGCCAGCAGCCCTAGTGGGTTGAACACTGAAGCTTTCTTT.